This TCR beta chain stems from a study of memory CD4+ T cells and cytomegalovirus serostatus. Study as a whole: Donors were healthy Belgian adults, several CMV seropositive and about two dozen seronegative.

This clone is classed as medium-sized. The identical CDR3 is also encoded by other nucleotide sequences in the sample. The data were produced by immunoSEQ multiplex PCR, yet TCRdb's version contains in-frame clones alone and is incomplete. The repertoire holds some 52,000 clones, with 78% as singletons. The sort gate was single viable CD3+CD4+CD8-CD45RO+ cells for memory CD4+ T cells. Donors' CMV status reflects serum IgG against pp150, pp28, p38, p52. Germline loops: CDR1 SNHLY, CDR2 FYNNEI. V was cut by 6 bases and J by 4 bases, with 11 bases left in between. The CDR3 is 13 residues long. The TCR comes from an adult in good health and CMV-seronegative. The source material was memory CD4+ T cells from blood. V is TRBV2 and J is TRBJ2-3; weak D call: TRBD2 (5 bases). The CDR3 DNA reads TGTGCCAGCAGAGAGGGAGTTGCAGATACGCAGTATTTT. Amino acids: CASREGVADTQYF.